These 8 T cell receptor beta chains originate from one sample sequenced in a study of PD-1 blockade in classical Hodgkin lymphoma. Sequencing was performed with immunoSEQ multiplex PCR; in TCRdb, only in-frame clones are kept and a portion is missing. The sample has fewer than 40,000 clones; 90% to 95% are singletons. The time point here: newly diagnosed, previously untreated cHL patient sample. The sequenced sample was peripheral blood mononuclear cells (PBMCs). Receptors originate from a human donor with classical Hodgkin lymphoma.

The chain has TRBV7-6 and TRBJ1-4, with TRBD1 as a possible D gene (6 bases). The V gene's germline CDR1 is SGHVS and CDR2 FNYEAQ. V was cut by 6 bases and J by 0 bases, with 11 bases left in between. The CDR3 totals 15 residues. The CDR3 loop reads CASRPRQATNEKLFF. The CDR3 region has the DNA TGTGCCAGCAGACCTAGACAGGCAACTAATGAAAAACTGTTTTTT.

This chain connects TRBV9 to TRBJ1-4; D is perhaps TRBD1 (6 bases). V gave up 4 bases and J gave up 3 bases, with 10 bases separating them. The germline V gene encodes CDR1 SGDLS and CDR2 YYNGEE. The CDR3 extends over 14 amino acids. CDR3: CASSPGQPNEKLFF. Written as DNA, the CDR3 is TGTGCCAGCAGCCCCGGACAGCCTAATGAAAAACTGTTTTTT.

The chain employs TRBV5-6 and TRBJ1-1; D gene uncertain. This CDR3 has 13 residues. The V and J ends lost 1 base and 0 bases respectively, with 4 bases between them. Germline V gene lookup returns CDR1 SGHDT and CDR2 YYEEEE. The CDR3 is CASSLTLNTEAFF. CDR3 in DNA: TGTGCCAGCAGCTTGACCCTGAACACTGAAGCTTTCTTT.

The chain employs TRBV27 and TRBJ1-1; tentatively, D is TRBD1 (5 bases). Germline lookup yields CDR1 MNHEY and CDR2 SMNVEV (reference sequence). Trimming stripped 2 bases from V and 4 bases from J, with 11 bases between. The CDR3 totals 14 residues. The CDR3, as DNA: TGTGCCAGCAGTTTAGGTAGGGGTGTCACTGAAGCTTTCTTT. It codes for CASSLGRGVTEAFF.

The V gene is TRBV7-6, the J gene TRBJ2-5; no definite D call. The CDR3 has 15 amino acids. V lost 5 bases and J lost 5, with 18 bases in between. CDR1 is SGHVS, CDR2 FNYEAQ, per germline. The CDR3 DNA is TGTGCCAGCAGCCCCATTCCTGGCAGCCGGGAGACCCAGTACTTC. It yields the protein CASSPIPGSRETQYF.

The CDR3 loop reads CASSPPSETQYF. The CDR3 nucleotides are TGTGCCAGCTCACCACCGTCGGAGACCCAGTACTTC. V gene TRBV18 combines with J gene TRBJ2-5, with D uncertain. With 0 bases removed from V and 5 bases from J, the gap between germline ends came to 4 bases. CDR3 length: 12 amino acids. Looked up from germline, CDR1 is KGHSH and CDR2 is LQKENI.

This clone is a singleton in its sample. The chain recombines TRBV5-4 with TRBJ1-2, with D possibly TRBD1 on 5 matching bases. The CDR3 contains 15 residues. Trimming took 4 bases from V and 3 from J, leaving 16 bases between them. Germline CDR1 and CDR2: SGHNT and YYREEE (reference sequence). CDR3 protein: CASSQVDRDYYGYTF. The CDR3 nucleotides read TGTGCCAGCAGCCAAGTCGACAGAGACTACTATGGCTACACCTTC.

This rearrangement joins TRBV7-6 to TRBJ2-1, with TRBD2 matching over 9 bases. V lost 5 bases and J lost 9; bases outside the gene matches: 2. CDR3 length equals 12 residues. Germline loops: CDR1 SGHVS, CDR2 FNYEAQ. The CDR3 nucleotides read TGTGCCAGCAGCCGTAGCGGGGGTGAGCAGTTCTTC. Protein: CASSRSGGEQFF. Full variable domain (missing parts from reference TRBV7-6 and TRBJ2-1): GAGVSQSPRYKVTKRGQDVALRCDPISGHVSLYWYRQALGQGPEFLTYFNYEAQQDKSGLPNDRFSAERPEGSISTLTIQRTEQRDSAMYRCASSRSGGEQFFGPGTRLTVL.